Reported below is one TCR beta chain. The target antigen is unknown. TCRdb's table, derived via immunoSEQ multiplex PCR, lists solely in-frame clones and lacks some. The sample has about 73,000 clones; roughly 90% are singletons. This entry belongs to a study of graft-versus-host responses after intestinal transplantation. Findings of the study overall: Some GvH clones appeared in ileal mucosa or blood before recipient bone marrow. Allografts carried high graft-versus-host to host-versus-graft clonal ratios in patients having graft-donor T cell macrochimerism.

CDR1 SEHNR and CDR2 FQNEAQ come from the germline V gene (reference sequence). The CDR3 consists of 13 residues. The J segment lost 3 bases and the V segment lost 5 bases, leaving 3 bases of the junction unmatched. This sequence originates from a human donor who was the organ donor for an intestinal transplant. J is TRBJ2-5 and V is TRBV7-9, with TRBD1 matching over 7 bases. The sample in question was unstimulated CD8+ T cells sorted from spleen or lymph node cells, obtained before transplant. CDR3 nucleotides: TGTGCCAGCAGCCCAGGGACAGAAGAGACCCAGTACTTC. Protein: CASSPGTEETQYF.